Following are 2 T cell receptor beta chains from one sample sequenced in a study of shared clonotypes between healthy human individuals. Sequencing used immunoSEQ multiplex PCR; TCRdb keeps in-frame clones, though not all of them. The sample holds over 1.5 million clones; about 98% are singletons and the top ten take approximately 0.45%. Sequenced input: naive CD4+ T cells sorted from blood. Subset specified: CD45RA+ positively selected. The source is a man under 40 in good health.

This clone appeared a single time. The V gene is TRBV27, the J gene TRBJ1-5, with D hard to call. The CDR3 totals 15 residues. V was pared by 6 bases and J by 2 bases, with 14 bases between. CDR1 and CDR2 (germline): MNHEY, SMNVEV (reference sequence). CDR3 coding DNA: TGTGCCAGCAGCCCCACGACAAGCGGCAATCAGCCCCAGCATTTT. Its translation: CASSPTTSGNQPQHF.

The V call is TRBV6-1, the J call TRBJ2-5, with D perhaps given as TRBD1 or TRBD2 (5 bases each). CDR3 length: 15 residues. Germline V gene data show CDR1 as MNHNS and CDR2 as SASEGT. Trimming removed 4 bases at V and 0 bases at J, with 12 bases between. CDR3 protein: CASSALGRHQETQYF. The CDR3 nucleotides are TGTGCCAGCAGTGCGTTGGGACGGCACCAAGAGACCCAGTACTTC.